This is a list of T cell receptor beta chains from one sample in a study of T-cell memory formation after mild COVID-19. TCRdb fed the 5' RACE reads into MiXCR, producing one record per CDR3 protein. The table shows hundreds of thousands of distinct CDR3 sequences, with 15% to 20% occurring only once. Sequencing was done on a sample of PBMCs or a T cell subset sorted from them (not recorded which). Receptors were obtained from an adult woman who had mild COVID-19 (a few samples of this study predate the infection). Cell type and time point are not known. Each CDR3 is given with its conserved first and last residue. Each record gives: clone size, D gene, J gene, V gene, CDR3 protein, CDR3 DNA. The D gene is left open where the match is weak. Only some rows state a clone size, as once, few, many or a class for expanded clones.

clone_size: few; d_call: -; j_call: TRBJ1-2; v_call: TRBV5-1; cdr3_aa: CASSPDGGDYGYTF; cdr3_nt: TGCGCCAGCAGCCCGGATGGGGGGGATTATGGCTACACCTTC
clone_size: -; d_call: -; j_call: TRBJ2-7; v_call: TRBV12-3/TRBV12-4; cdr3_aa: CASSETGRRSEQYF; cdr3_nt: TGTGCCAGCAGTGAGACAGGTCGGAGGAGCGAGCAGTACTTC
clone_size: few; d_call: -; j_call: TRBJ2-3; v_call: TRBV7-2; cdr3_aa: CASSSEGFSSGTDTQYF; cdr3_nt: TGTGCCAGCAGCTCTGAGGGGTTTTCGTCTGGCACAGATACGCAGTATTTT
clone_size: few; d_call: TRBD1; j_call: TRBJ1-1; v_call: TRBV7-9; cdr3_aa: CASSSTGPNTEAFF; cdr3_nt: TGTGCCAGCAGTTCGACAGGGCCTAACACTGAAGCTTTCTTT
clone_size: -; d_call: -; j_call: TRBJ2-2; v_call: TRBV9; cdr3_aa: CASSGLDSPGELFF; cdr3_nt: TGTGCCAGCAGCGGACTAGATTCTCCCGGGGAGCTGTTTTTT
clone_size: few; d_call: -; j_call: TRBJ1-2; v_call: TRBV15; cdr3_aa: CATSRDTMSLGYTF; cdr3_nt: TGTGCCACCAGCAGAGATACTATGAGCCTGGGCTACACCTTC
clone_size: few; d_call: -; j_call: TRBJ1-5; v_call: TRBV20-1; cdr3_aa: CSARDGGGNQPQHF; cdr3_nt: TGCAGTGCAAGAGACGGGGGTGGCAATCAGCCCCAGCATTTT
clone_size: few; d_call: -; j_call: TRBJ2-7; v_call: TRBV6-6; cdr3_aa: CASSYLGGSNSEQYF; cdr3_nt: TGTGCCAGCAGTTACTTGGGCGGGTCAAACTCCGAGCAGTACTTC
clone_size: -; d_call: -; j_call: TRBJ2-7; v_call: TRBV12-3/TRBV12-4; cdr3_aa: CASMLTAVYEQYF; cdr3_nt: TGTGCCAGCATGCTGACAGCAGTCTACGAGCAGTACTTC
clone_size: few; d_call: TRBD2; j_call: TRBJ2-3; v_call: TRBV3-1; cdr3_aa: CASSLHLSGGGLDTQYF; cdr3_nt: TGTGCCAGCAGCCTACACCTGAGCGGGGGGGGTTTGGATACGCAGTATTTT
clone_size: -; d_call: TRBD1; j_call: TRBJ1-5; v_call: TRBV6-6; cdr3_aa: CAISGGQGADQPQHF; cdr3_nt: TGTGCCATCTCGGGGGGGCAGGGGGCCGATCAGCCCCAGCATTTT
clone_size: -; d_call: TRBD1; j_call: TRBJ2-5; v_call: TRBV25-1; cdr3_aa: CASSEGGQGKETQYF; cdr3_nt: TGTGCCAGCAGTGAGGGGGGACAGGGCAAAGAGACCCAGTACTTC
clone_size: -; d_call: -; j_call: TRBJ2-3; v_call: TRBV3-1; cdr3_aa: CASSQESDWREDTQYF; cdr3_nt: TGTGCCAGCAGCCAAGAGTCCGACTGGAGGGAGGATACGCAGTATTTT
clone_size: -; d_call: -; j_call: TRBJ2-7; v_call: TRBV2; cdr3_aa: CASRSLGRASYEQYF; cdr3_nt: TGTGCCAGCAGGAGCCTCGGCCGGGCCAGCTACGAGCAGTACTTC
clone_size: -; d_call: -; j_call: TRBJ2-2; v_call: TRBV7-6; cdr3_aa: CASSLVMRAGELFF; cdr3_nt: TGTGCCAGCAGCTTAGTAATGAGGGCCGGGGAGCTGTTTTTT
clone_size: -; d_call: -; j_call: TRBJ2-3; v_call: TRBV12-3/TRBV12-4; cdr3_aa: CAAALRGATDTQYF; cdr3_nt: TGTGCCGCAGCCTTGCGGGGTGCCACAGATACGCAGTATTTT
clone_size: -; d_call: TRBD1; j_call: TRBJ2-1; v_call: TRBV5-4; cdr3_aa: CASSLKGQGNNEQFF; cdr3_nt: TGTGCCAGCAGCTTGAAGGGACAGGGGAACAATGAGCAGTTCTTC
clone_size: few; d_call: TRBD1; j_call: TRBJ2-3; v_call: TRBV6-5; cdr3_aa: CASSFDRGTDTQYF; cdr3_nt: TGTGCCAGCAGTTTTGACAGGGGCACAGATACGCAGTATTTT
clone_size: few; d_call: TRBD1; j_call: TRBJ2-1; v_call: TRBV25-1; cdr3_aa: CASSDPGTGRAYEQFF; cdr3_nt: TGTGCCAGCAGTGACCCGGGGACAGGGAGGGCTTATGAGCAGTTCTTC
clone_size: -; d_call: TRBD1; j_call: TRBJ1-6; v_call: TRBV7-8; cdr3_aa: CASSLEGQGVYSPLHF; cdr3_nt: TGTGCCAGCAGCTTAGAAGGACAGGGGGTTTACTCACCCCTCCACTTT
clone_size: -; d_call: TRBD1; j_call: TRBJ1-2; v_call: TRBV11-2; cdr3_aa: CASSLWGQATNYGYTF; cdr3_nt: TGTGCCAGCAGCTTATGGGGACAGGCAACTAACTATGGCTACACCTTC
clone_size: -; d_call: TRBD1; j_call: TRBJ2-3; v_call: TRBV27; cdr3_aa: CASSRRQGLSDTQYF; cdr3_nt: TGTGCCAGCAGTCGCCGACAGGGGCTTTCAGATACGCAGTATTTT
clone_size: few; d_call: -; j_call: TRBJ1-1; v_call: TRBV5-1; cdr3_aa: CATEGGAFF; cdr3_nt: TGCGCCACCGAAGGGGGGGCTTTCTTT
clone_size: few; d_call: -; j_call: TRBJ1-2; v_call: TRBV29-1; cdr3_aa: CSVGGTRGYTF; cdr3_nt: TGCAGCGTTGGTGGGACACGTGGCTACACCTTC
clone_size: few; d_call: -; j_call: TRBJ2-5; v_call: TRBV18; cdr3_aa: CASSPRGSPGGSRAQYF; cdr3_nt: TGTGCCAGCTCACCCCGCGGATCGCCCGGAGGCTCGAGGGCCCAGTACTTC
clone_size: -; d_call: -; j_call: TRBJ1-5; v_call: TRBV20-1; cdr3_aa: CSARSFRGVGPQHF; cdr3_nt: TGCAGTGCTAGGTCGTTTCGGGGAGTAGGGCCCCAGCATTTT
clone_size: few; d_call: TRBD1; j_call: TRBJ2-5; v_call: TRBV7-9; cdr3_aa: CASTLLGQVQETQYF; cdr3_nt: TGTGCCAGCACCCTACTTGGACAGGTCCAAGAGACCCAGTACTTC
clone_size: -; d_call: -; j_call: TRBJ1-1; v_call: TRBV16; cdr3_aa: CASSQSRVGDTEAFF; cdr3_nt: TGTGCCAGCAGCCAATCCCGGGTCGGGGACACTGAAGCTTTCTTT
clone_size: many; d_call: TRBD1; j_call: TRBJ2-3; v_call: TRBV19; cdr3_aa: CASSIGFRTGLTDTQYF; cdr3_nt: TGTGCCAGTAGTATAGGCTTTCGGACAGGTCTGACAGATACGCAGTATTTT
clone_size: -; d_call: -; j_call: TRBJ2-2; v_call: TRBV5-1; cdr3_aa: CASSLGARTTGELFF; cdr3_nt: TGCGCCAGCAGCTTGGGGGCCAGGACCACCGGGGAGCTGTTTTTT
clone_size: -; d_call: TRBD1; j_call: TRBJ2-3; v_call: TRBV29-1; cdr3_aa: CSVGTGGTDTQYF; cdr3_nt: TGCAGCGTAGGGACAGGGGGCACAGATACGCAGTATTTT
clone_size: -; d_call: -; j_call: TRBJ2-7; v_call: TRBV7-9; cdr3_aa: CASSPAGTPYEQYF; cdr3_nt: TGTGCCAGCAGCCCCGCGGGGACACCCTACGAGCAGTACTTC
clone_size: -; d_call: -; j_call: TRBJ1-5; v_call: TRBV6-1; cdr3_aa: CATVDGIRRQPQHF; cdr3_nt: TGTGCCACCGTCGATGGGATACGGAGGCAGCCCCAGCATTTT
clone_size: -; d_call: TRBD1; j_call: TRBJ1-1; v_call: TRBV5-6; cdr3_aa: CASSLTTGRNTEAFF; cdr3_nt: TGTGCCAGCAGCTTGACGACAGGGAGGAACACTGAAGCTTTCTTT
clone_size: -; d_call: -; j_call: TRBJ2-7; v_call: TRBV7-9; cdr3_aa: CASSSTGATTPSYEQYF; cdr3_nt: TGTGCCAGCAGCTCAACGGGAGCCACCACGCCTTCCTACGAGCAGTACTTC
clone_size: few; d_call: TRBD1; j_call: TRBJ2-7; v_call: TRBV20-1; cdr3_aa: CSALRTGLYEQYF; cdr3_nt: TGCAGTGCGCTTAGGACAGGGCTCTACGAGCAGTACTTC
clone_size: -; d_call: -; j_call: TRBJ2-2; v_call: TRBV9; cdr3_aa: CASGVNTGELFF; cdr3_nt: TGTGCCAGCGGGGTTAACACCGGGGAGCTGTTTTTT
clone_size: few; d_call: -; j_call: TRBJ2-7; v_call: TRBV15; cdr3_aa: CATRGGPSYEQYF; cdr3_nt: TGTGCTACGCGTGGCGGCCCCTCCTACGAGCAGTACTTC
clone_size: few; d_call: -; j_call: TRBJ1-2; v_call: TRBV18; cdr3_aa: CASSPSQGIDGYTF; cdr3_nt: TGTGCCAGCTCACCATCGCAGGGAATAGATGGCTACACCTTC
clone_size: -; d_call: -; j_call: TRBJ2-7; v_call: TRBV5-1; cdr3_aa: CASRTPDGPNSYEQYF; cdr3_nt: TGCGCCAGCAGAACCCCAGACGGTCCTAACTCCTACGAGCAGTACTTC
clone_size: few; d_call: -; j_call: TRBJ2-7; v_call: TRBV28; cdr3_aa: CASSGGPSPFYEQYF; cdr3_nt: TGTGCCAGCAGTGGGGGTCCCTCACCCTTCTACGAGCAGTACTTC
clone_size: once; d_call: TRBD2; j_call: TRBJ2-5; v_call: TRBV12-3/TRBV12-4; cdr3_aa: CASTLRTSGGAGETQYF; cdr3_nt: TGTGCCAGCACCTTAAGGACTAGCGGGGGGGCCGGGGAGACCCAGTACTTC
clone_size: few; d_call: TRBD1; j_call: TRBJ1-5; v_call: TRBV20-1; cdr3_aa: CSARDAEGAGNQPQHF; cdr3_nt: TGCAGTGCTAGAGATGCAGAGGGGGCAGGCAATCAGCCCCAGCATTTT
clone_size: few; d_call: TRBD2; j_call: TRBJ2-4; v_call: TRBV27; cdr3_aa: CASSRYGTSGRKNIQYF; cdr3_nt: TGTGCCAGCAGCAGATACGGGACTAGCGGGAGGAAAAACATTCAGTACTTC
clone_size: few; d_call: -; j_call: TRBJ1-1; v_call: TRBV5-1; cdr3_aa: CASSRDLKKNTEAFF; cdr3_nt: TGCGCCAGCAGCCGGGACCTGAAAAAGAACACTGAAGCTTTCTTT
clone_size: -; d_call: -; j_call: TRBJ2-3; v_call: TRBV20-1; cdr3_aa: CSARVPAGRTDTQYF; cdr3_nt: TGCAGTGCTAGAGTTCCAGCGGGCCGCACAGATACGCAGTATTTT
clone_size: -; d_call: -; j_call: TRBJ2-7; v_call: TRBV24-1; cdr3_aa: CATSDLLARGGVRGGGSYEQYF; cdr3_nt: TGTGCCACCAGTGATTTGCTCGCCAGGGGCGGTGTACGGGGAGGGGGTTCATACGAGCAGTACTTC
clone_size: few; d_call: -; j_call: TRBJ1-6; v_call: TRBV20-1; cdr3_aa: CSARDRGGNSPLHF; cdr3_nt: TGCAGTGCTAGGGACAGAGGGGGGAATTCACCCCTCCACTTT
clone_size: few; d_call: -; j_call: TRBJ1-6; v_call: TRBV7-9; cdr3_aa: CASSSVSSYNSPLHF; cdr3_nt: TGTGCCAGCAGCTCGGTGAGCTCCTATAATTCACCCCTCCACTTT
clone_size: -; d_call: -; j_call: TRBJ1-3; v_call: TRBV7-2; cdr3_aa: CASSFTGNRVTIYF; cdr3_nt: TGTGCCAGCAGCTTTACGGGGAACCGGGTCACCATATATTTT
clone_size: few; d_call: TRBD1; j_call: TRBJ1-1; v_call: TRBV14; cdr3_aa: CASSQQGVTEAFF; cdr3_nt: TGTGCCAGCAGCCAACAGGGGGTCACTGAAGCTTTCTTT
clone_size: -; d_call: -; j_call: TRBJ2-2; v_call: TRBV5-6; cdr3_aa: CASSLDRATNTGELFF; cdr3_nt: TGTGCCAGCAGCTTGGACAGGGCCACGAACACCGGGGAGCTGTTTTTT
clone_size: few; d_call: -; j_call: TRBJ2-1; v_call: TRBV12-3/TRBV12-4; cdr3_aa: CASSSVRDFPNEQFF; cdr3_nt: TGTGCCAGCAGTTCCGTTAGGGACTTCCCCAATGAGCAGTTCTTC